The 24 T cell receptor beta chains listed next were all sequenced from one sample in a study of breast tumors, draining lymph nodes, adjacent tissues. TCRdb fed the multiplex PCR reads into MiXCR, producing one record per CDR3 protein. The profile shows just under 65,000 distinct CDR3 sequences, less than 75% of them singletons. The source material was breast tumor tissue. All receptors come from a female donor with breast cancer. Some clones in this sample may be carry-over from other donors' samples.

The chain is built from TRBV7-2 and TRBJ1-5; 7 bases are a match to TRBD1. Germline assignment: CDR1 SGHTA and CDR2 FQGNSA. The CDR3 runs 17 residues. V lost 3 bases and J lost 6; bases outside the gene matches: 14. DNA for the CDR3: TGTGCCAGCAGCTTCCTACAGGGGTGGGACGTTGGTCAGCCCCAGCATTTT. The encoded protein is CASSFLQGWDVGQPQHF.

With respect to this clonotype: A read error may explain this, as a much larger clone is one base away. DNA for the CDR3: TGTGCCAGCAGTTGCTCGCCTCCCCCCGGGGAAAAACTGTTTTTT. Translated: CASSCSPPPGEKLFF. The gene calls are TRBV6-5 and TRBJ1-4; D gene unclear. The germline gives CDR1 MNHEY, CDR2 SVGAGI. Trimming stripped 4 bases from V and 8 bases from J, with 17 bases between. The CDR3 length is 15 residues.

This chain links TRBV19 with TRBJ1-5; D call uncertain. CDR1 and CDR2 from the germline V gene are LNHDA and SQIVND (reference sequence). Trimming cost V 1 base and J 7 bases, with 8 bases left between them. There are 13 residues in the CDR3. The chain's CDR3 is CASSIAAAQPQHF. DNA for the CDR3: TGTGCCAGTAGTATAGCGGCGGCACAGCCCCAGCATTTT.

This clonotype was counted many times. The chain employs TRBV28 and TRBJ2-3; no definite D call. This CDR3 is built from 12 residues. Trimming left V 2 bases short and J 2 bases short, with 2 bases between. Germline CDR1 MDHEN, CDR2 SYDVKM. The CDR3: CASSLDTDTQYF. DNA of the CDR3: TGTGCCAGCAGTTTAGACACAGATACGCAGTATTTT.

This clonotype has a handful of counts. The chain uses TRBV7-2 and TRBJ1-6; possibly TRBD1 for D (5 bases). Germline CDR1 and CDR2: SGHTA and FQGNSA. Trimming cost V 1 base and J 5 bases, with 12 bases left between them. The CDR3 runs to 16 residues. CDR3 DNA: TGTGCCAGCAGCTTAGATGGGGCAGGCAATAATTCACCCCTCCACTTT. Translation: CASSLDGAGNNSPLHF.

This clonotype was detected a few times. This chain joins TRBV14 and TRBJ2-7, with 12 nucleotides matching TRBD2. CDR1 is SGHDN and CDR2 is FVKESK in the germline V gene. With V trimmed by 2 bases and J by 6 bases, 5 bases remained unmatched. This CDR3 has 15 residues. The CDR3, as DNA: TGTGCCAGCAGCCAACTAGCGGGGGGGTCACTCGAGCAGTACTTC. Translation gives CASSQLAGGSLEQYF.

The table lists this clonotype with many counts. The V and J genes are TRBV30 and TRBJ1-6, with D hard to call. CDR3 length: 14 residues. Germline CDR1 is GTSNPN and CDR2 is SVGIG (reference sequence). Trimming cost V 2 bases and J 10 bases, with 15 bases left between them. The CDR3: CAWSPPGNWSPLHF. CDR3 in DNA: TGTGCCTGGAGTCCCCCGGGGAATTGGTCACCCCTCCACTTT.

In this sample, this clonotype turned up many times. This chain joins TRBV5-1 and TRBJ2-6; TRBD2 matches 7 bases. The CDR3 covers 22 residues. The germline CDR1 and CDR2 sequences are SGHRS and YFSETQ. Trimming cost V 4 bases and J 4 bases; bases outside gene matches: 26. CDR3 in DNA: TGCGCCAGCAGCCCGCTCCCCTCGCAGGGAGGGGCCCGGTCTCCCGGGGCCAACGTCCTGACTTTC. Amino acid sequence: CASSPLPSQGGARSPGANVLTF.

The chain is built from TRBV6-5 and TRBJ2-2; weak D call: TRBD2 (6 bases). Germline V gives CDR1 MNHEY, CDR2 SVGAGI. The CDR3 extends over 13 amino acids. V shed 5 bases and J shed 5 bases, with 9 bases lying between them. The CDR3 coding sequence is TGTGCCAGCAGTCTCCGGGAGACCGGGGAGCTGTTTTTT. Translating gives CASSLRETGELFF.

The gene calls are TRBV29-1 and TRBJ2-1, with a possible D match to TRBD1 (6 bases). This CDR3 has 15 amino acids. Germline CDR1 is SQVTM and CDR2 is ANQGSEA. V lost 4 bases and J lost 4, with 17 bases in between. The DNA of the CDR3 is TGCAGCGTTGTTTACTACTTAGGGGGTTACAATGAGCAGTTCTTC. Amino acids: CSVVYYLGGYNEQFF.

This CDR3 reads CASSLGGFAGELFF. Here the CDR3 DNA reads TGTGCCAGCAGCTTAGGAGGTTTTGCCGGGGAGCTGTTTTTT. The rearrangement uses TRBV7-3 and TRBJ2-2, with TRBD2 as a possible D gene (5 bases). Germline-derived CDR1 and CDR2 are SGHTA and FQGTGA. The CDR3 sequence is 14 residues long. Trimming left V 2 bases short and J 6 bases short, with 10 bases between. The whole variable domain, remainder taken from reference TRBV7-3 and TRBJ2-2, is GAGVSQTPSNKVTEKGKYVELRCDPISGHTALYWYRQSLGQGPEFLIYFQGTGAADDSGLPNDRFFAVRPEGSVSTLKIQRTERGDSAVYLCASSLGGFAGELFFGEGSRLTVL.

This clonotype is labeled large. The gene calls are TRBV2 and TRBJ2-1; 10 bases fit TRBD2. The J segment lost 6 bases and the V segment lost 7 bases, leaving 9 bases of the junction unmatched. This CDR3 is 15 amino acids long. Per the germline V gene, CDR1 is SNHLY and CDR2 is FYNNEI. The DNA for the CDR3 is TGTGCCAGCATGGCTGGGCTAGCGGGGGTCAATGAGCAGTTCTTC. Translated: CASMAGLAGVNEQFF.

Concerning this clonotype: Likely a read error: the CDR3 ends without its conserved phenylalanine or tryptophan. It is unclear where the CDR3 begins or ends on the DNA, so no DNA is shown, and the CDR3 is as TCRdb lists it. V is TRBV6-1 and J is TRBJ2-1. The CDR3 is 13 residues long, counting both termini. Per the germline V gene, CDR1 is MNHNS and CDR2 is SASEGT. The CDR3 sequence is CATGMDSYNEPCP.

In this sample, this clonotype turned up a few times. The chain has TRBV20-1 and TRBJ1-2; 10 bases align to TRBD1. CDR1 is DFQATT, CDR2 SNEGSKA, per germline (reference sequence). J lost 3 bases, V lost 0 bases, and 13 bases had no gene match. CDR3 size: 18 residues. CDR3 amino acids: CSARDKGTGALLDYGYTF. The CDR3 region has the DNA TGCAGTGCTAGAGATAAGGGGACAGGGGCGTTGTTGGACTATGGCTACACCTTC.

On this clonotype itself: With a much larger clone just one base away, this may be a read error. This chain uses TRBV6-6 with TRBJ2-7; D is possibly TRBD2 (6 bases). Germline-derived CDR1 and CDR2 are MNHNY and SVGAGI (reference sequence). The CDR3 runs to 16 residues. The chain's CDR3 is CASSHSANGEDYEQYF. CDR3 nucleotides: TGTGCCAGCAGTCACTCGGCTAACGGGGAGGACTACGAGCAGTACTTC.

This clonotype was observed many times. This rearrangement joins TRBV6-1 to TRBJ2-3; TRBD1 matches at 8 bases. This CDR3 is 16 amino acids long. The germline gives CDR1 MNHNS, CDR2 SASEGT. The J segment lost 2 bases and the V segment lost 1 base, leaving 5 bases of the junction unmatched. In DNA form, the CDR3 reads TGTGCCAGCAGTGAAGGCACAGGGGGTAACACAGATACGCAGTATTTT. Translation gives CASSEGTGGNTDTQYF.

This clonotype was observed at least ten times. The V call is TRBV30, the J call TRBJ2-1, with TRBD2 identical over 10 bases. The CDR3 is 15 amino acids. With V trimmed by 2 bases and J by 10 bases, 11 bases remained unmatched. CDR1 is GTSNPN and CDR2 is SVGIG in the germline V gene (reference sequence). The CDR3 here is CAWSPRTSGVGEQFF. DNA of the CDR3: TGTGCCTGGAGTCCCCGGACTAGCGGCGTTGGGGAGCAGTTCTTC.

The CDR3 loop is CASSHPDGGGAYEQYF. The CDR3 nucleotides read TGTGCCAGCAGTCACCCGGACGGCGGGGGGGCCTACGAGCAGTACTTC. The rearrangement joins TRBV6-6 to TRBJ2-7, with TRBD2 matching 9 bases. Trimming cost V 5 bases and J 2 bases; bases outside gene matches: 10. CDR1 and CDR2 (germline): MNHNY, SVGAGI (reference sequence). This CDR3 is 16 amino acids long.

The genes are TRBV20-1 and TRBJ1-4; D is ambiguous. The CDR3 extends over 14 amino acids. Germline assignment: CDR1 DFQATT and CDR2 SNEGSKA (reference sequence). The V gene lost 3 bases and the J gene lost 0 bases, with 8 bases spanning the gap. The CDR3 DNA follows: TGCAGTGCTAGGAGGTCAGCAACTAATGAAAAACTGTTTTTT. Translating gives CSARRSATNEKLFF.

The sample holds a few counts of this clonotype. The chain uses TRBV7-9 and TRBJ1-2; D unresolved. The CDR3 covers 16 residues. Germline V CDR1 and CDR2: SEHNR, FQNEAQ (reference sequence). Deletions cut 5 bases from V and 1 base from J, with 17 bases between. The CDR3 is CASSPVRAGVNYGYTF. The CDR3 bases are TGTGCCAGCAGCCCAGTAAGGGCTGGGGTTAACTATGGCTACACCTTC.

This chain links TRBV5-5 with TRBJ2-6, with TRBD1 matching over 9 bases. The CDR3 runs to 14 residues. The germline V gene encodes CDR1 SGHKS and CDR2 YYEKEE (reference sequence). V shed 4 bases, J shed 8 bases, and the junction held 4 bases outside the gene matches. In nucleotides, the CDR3 is TGTGCCAGCAGCCGGACAGGGGCCTCCAACGTCCTGACTTTC. It translates to CASSRTGASNVLTF.

This clonotype was recorded many times. The rearrangement links TRBV6-6 to TRBJ2-7; 9 nucleotides align to TRBD1. The CDR3 loop spans 16 amino acids. The trim removed 2 bases at V and 4 bases at J, leaving 9 bases unmatched. The germline V gene encodes CDR1 MNHNY and CDR2 SVGAGI (reference sequence). CDR3 sequence: CASSYALGTGQYEQYF. CDR3 DNA sequence: TGTGCCAGCAGTTACGCCTTGGGGACAGGGCAGTACGAGCAGTACTTC.

The V call is TRBV10-3, the J call TRBJ1-2; D not certain. The CDR3 sequence is 12 residues long. Germline V lookup: CDR1 ENHRY, CDR2 SYGVKD. V was cut by 2 bases and J by 6 bases, with 7 bases left in between. The CDR3, as DNA: TGTGCCATCAGTGAGAATGGGGATGGCTACACCTTC. Translation: CAISENGDGYTF.

This clonotype was picked up many times. The chain joins TRBV9 to TRBJ2-3; tentative D call: TRBD1 (6 bases). The CDR3 extends over 14 amino acids. Per germline, CDR1 SGDLS and CDR2 YYNGEE. The V end lost 2 bases, the J end lost 0 bases, and 7 bases lay between the germline ends. The CDR3, as DNA: TGTGCCAGCAGCGTGGGGGCTAGCACAGATACGCAGTATTTT. Its translation is CASSVGASTDTQYF.